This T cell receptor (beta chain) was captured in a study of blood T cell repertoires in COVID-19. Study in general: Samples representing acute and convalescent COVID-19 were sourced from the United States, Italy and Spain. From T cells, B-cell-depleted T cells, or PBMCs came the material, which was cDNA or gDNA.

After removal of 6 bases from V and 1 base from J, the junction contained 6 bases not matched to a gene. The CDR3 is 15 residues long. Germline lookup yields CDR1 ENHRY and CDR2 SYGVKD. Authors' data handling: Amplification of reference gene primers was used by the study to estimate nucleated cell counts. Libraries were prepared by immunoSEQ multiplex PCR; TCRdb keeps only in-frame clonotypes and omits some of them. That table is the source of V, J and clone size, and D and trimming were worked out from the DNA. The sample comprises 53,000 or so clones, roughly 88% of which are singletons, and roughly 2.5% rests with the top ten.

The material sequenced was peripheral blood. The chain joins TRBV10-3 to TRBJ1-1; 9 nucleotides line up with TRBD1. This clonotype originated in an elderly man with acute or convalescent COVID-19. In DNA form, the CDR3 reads TGTGCCATCAGCGGTTCGGGACAGGGGAACACTGAAGCTTTCTTT. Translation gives CAISGSGQGNTEAFF.